This TCR beta chain came from a study of CD8+CD57+ T cells in acquired aplastic anemia. Study background: DNA per sorted CD4+ or CD8+ sample ranged about 0.17 to 30 ug, averaging 3.2 ug.

Study-level points and caveats: Levels of CD8+ Simpson's diversity were not significantly distinct in patients versus controls. Found in both controls and patients were around 30 CD8+ CDR3 sequences.

The germline gives CDR1 MNHEY, CDR2 SVGEGT. The CDR3 consists of 16 residues. The ends were cut back, 5 bases at V and 1 base at J, with 15 bases in the middle. Genomic DNA provided the template from which TCR beta VDJ and CDR3 profiles were obtained. One entry per CDR3 protein results from TCRdb running MiXCR on the reads. This table has 150,000 to 200,000 distinct CDR3 sequences, roughly half appearing once. Comments on this clonotype: Its antigen remains unknown.

The chain uses TRBV6-2 or TRBV6-3 and TRBJ2-1; possibly TRBD2 for D (5 bases). The receptor was derived from a human donor in good health. Sequences were obtained from sorted CD4+, CD8+, or CD8+CD57+ T cells (not recorded which) from PBMCs. The DNA for the CDR3 is TGTGCCAGCAGTCATCACGGGGTAGATTCCTACAATGAGCAGTTCTTC. Translated: CASSHHGVDSYNEQFF.